This T cell receptor beta chain was sequenced in a study of blood T cell repertoires in COVID-19. The study recruited people aged roughly 18 to 95 years across around 23 US areas. Participants' reported clinical history set cohort assignment. Generated by immunoSEQ multiplex PCR, the TCRdb table keeps only in-frame clones and is missing some. The sample yields 250,000 or so clones, approximately 90% seen once. Germline V gives CDR1 SQVTM, CDR2 ANQGSEA. V dropped 4 bases and J dropped 4 bases, with 16 bases sitting between them. This CDR3 spans 14 amino acids. Material: PBMCs or T cells enriched from blood (not recorded which). The V and J genes are TRBV29-1 and TRBJ1-2; D might be TRBD1 (6 bases). The receptor's source is a man aged 40-55 years who had recovered from COVID-19. The CDR3 spells CSVGRGGVSYGYTF. CDR3 bases: TGCAGCGTTGGGCGAGGGGGTGTTAGCTATGGCTACACCTTC.